Listed below are T cell receptor beta chains from one sample, sequenced in a study of neurological immune-mediated disorders. TCRdb reanalysed the 5' RACE reads using MiXCR and keeps one entry per CDR3 protein. The sample has roughly 17,000 distinct CDR3 sequences; 9% are singletons. Sequencing input: CD8+ T cells from blood. These receptors were collected from a man aged 45-65 years in good health. Each CDR3 is given with its conserved first and last residue. The D gene is left open where the match is weak. The listing skips clone size in some rows; elsewhere it reads once, few, many or a size class.

V: TRBV20-1
size: few
D: NA
J: TRBJ2-5
DNA: TGCAGTGCTCCCTCCCGGCGGGATCAAGAGACCCAGTACTTC
CDR3: CSAPSRRDQETQYF

V: TRBV18
size: many
D: TRBD2
J: TRBJ2-7
DNA: TGTGCCAGCTCACCTGAAACTGGGGCGGGAGGACCCTACGAGCAGTACTTC
CDR3: CASSPETGAGGPYEQYF

V: TRBV11-2
size: many
D: TRBD1
J: TRBJ2-7
DNA: TGTGCCAGCAGCTTACAGGGGGCTTCCTACGAGCAGTACTTC
CDR3: CASSLQGASYEQYF

V: TRBV4-2
size: many
D: TRBD2
J: TRBJ2-1
DNA: TGTGCCAGCAGCCAATCGCTGGGACTAGCGGCCTACAATGAGCAGTTCTTC
CDR3: CASSQSLGLAAYNEQFF

V: TRBV6-6
size: many
D: NA
J: TRBJ2-7
DNA: TGTGCCAGCAGTATAACTGACAGCCCGGGTTTAGCCTACGAGCAGTACTTC
CDR3: CASSITDSPGLAYEQYF

V: TRBV6-1
size: many
D: NA
J: TRBJ1-4
DNA: TGTGCCAGCAGTGATTGGCTTAATGAAAAACTGTTTTTT
CDR3: CASSDWLNEKLFF

V: TRBV6-6
size: medium-sized
D: TRBD2
J: TRBJ2-7
DNA: TGTGCCAGCAGTGATAGCGGGAGGCCTCAAAGCGAGCAGTACTTC
CDR3: CASSDSGRPQSEQYF

V: TRBV7-8
size: many
D: NA
J: TRBJ2-1
DNA: TGTGCCAGCAGCCGGATGGCCCTGGGACACAATGAGCAGTTCTTC
CDR3: CASSRMALGHNEQFF

V: TRBV10-3
size: many
D: NA
J: TRBJ2-1
DNA: TGTGCCATCAGTGAGTGGCTCTACAATGAGCAGTTCTTC
CDR3: CAISEWLYNEQFF

V: TRBV3-1
size: many
D: TRBD1
J: TRBJ1-4
DNA: TGTGCCAGCAGCCAAGATTTGAGGGGGACAGGGCACGAAAAACTGTTTTTT
CDR3: CASSQDLRGTGHEKLFF

V: TRBV6-5
size: many
D: TRBD1
J: TRBJ2-7
DNA: TGTGCCAGCAGTTACGCACAGGGGGCTATCTACGAGCAGTACTTC
CDR3: CASSYAQGAIYEQYF

V: TRBV4-1
size: many
D: NA
J: TRBJ2-7
DNA: TGCGCCAGCAGCCGACCGGGACAACACTACGAGCAGTACTTC
CDR3: CASSRPGQHYEQYF

V: TRBV29-1
size: many
D: NA
J: TRBJ1-2
DNA: TGCAGCGTGGGACGGACCTCCTATGGCTACACCTTC
CDR3: CSVGRTSYGYTF

V: TRBV10-3
size: many
D: NA
J: TRBJ2-7
DNA: TGTGCCATCAGTGCCGGAAAAGGGATGTACGAGCAGTACTTC
CDR3: CAISAGKGMYEQYF

V: TRBV7-9
size: many
D: NA
J: TRBJ1-2
DNA: TGTGCCAGCAGCCCCTCGGGACAACCATATGGCTACACCTTC
CDR3: CASSPSGQPYGYTF

V: TRBV9
size: many
D: TRBD2
J: TRBJ2-2
DNA: TGTGCCAGCAGCGTAGACGTGGGGAAGCGGGAGGGCCCCACCGGGGAGCTGTTTTTT
CDR3: CASSVDVGKREGPTGELFF

V: TRBV6-2/TRBV6-3
size: many
D: NA
J: TRBJ2-2
DNA: TGTGCCAGCCAAGAGGGGACGGTCACCGGGGAGCTGTTTTTT
CDR3: CASQEGTVTGELFF

V: TRBV29-1
size: many
D: TRBD1
J: TRBJ2-1
DNA: TGCAGCGGTGGGGACAGGGGTGAGCAGTTCTTC
CDR3: CSGGDRGEQFF

V: TRBV18
size: medium-sized
D: NA
J: TRBJ1-3
DNA: TGTGCCAGCTCAAATTTTAACGCGGCCTTCTCTGGAAACACCATATATTTT
CDR3: CASSNFNAAFSGNTIYF

V: TRBV7-3
size: many
D: NA
J: TRBJ1-1
DNA: TGTGCCAGCAGCTTAACGGGGGGTATGAACACTGAAGCTTTCTTT
CDR3: CASSLTGGMNTEAFF

V: TRBV19
size: NA
D: TRBD1
J: TRBJ2-1
DNA: TGTGCCAGTAGTATCCGACAGGGGGATGAGCAGTTCTTC
CDR3: CASSIRQGDEQFF

V: TRBV20-1
size: many
D: NA
J: TRBJ2-4
DNA: TGCAGTGCTTGGGACTCCAAAAACATTCAGTACTTC
CDR3: CSAWDSKNIQYF

V: TRBV30
size: few
D: TRBD1
J: TRBJ1-5
DNA: TGTGCCTGGAGTGTGGGACAGGGAGAGCAGCCCCAGCATTTT
CDR3: CAWSVGQGEQPQHF

V: TRBV7-2
size: many
D: NA
J: TRBJ1-6
DNA: TGTGCCAGCAGCCGTCGGATCTATAATTCACCCCTCCACTTT
CDR3: CASSRRIYNSPLHF

V: TRBV12-3/TRBV12-4
size: many
D: TRBD2
J: TRBJ2-3
DNA: TGTGCCAGCAGTTTAGGTCTAGCGGGAGTAGAGCTGACTAACACAGATACGCAGTATTTT
CDR3: CASSLGLAGVELTNTDTQYF

V: TRBV3-1
size: medium-sized
D: TRBD2
J: TRBJ2-3
DNA: TGTGCCAGCAGCCAAGATTCGCGGGAGAGTCAGGATACGCAGTATTTT
CDR3: CASSQDSRESQDTQYF

V: TRBV28
size: NA
D: NA
J: TRBJ2-1
DNA: TGTGCCAGCAGTTTTTCGGTTAGGAATGAGCAGTTCTTC
CDR3: CASSFSVRNEQFF

V: TRBV28
size: many
D: NA
J: TRBJ2-5
DNA: TGTGCCAGCACTGGGAATATAGCGCGCAAAGAGACCCAGTACTTC
CDR3: CASTGNIARKETQYF

V: TRBV29-1
size: many
D: NA
J: TRBJ2-2
DNA: TGCAGCGTTGTCGAGGTCACCGGGGAGCTGTTTTTT
CDR3: CSVVEVTGELFF

V: TRBV5-6
size: many
D: NA
J: TRBJ2-7
DNA: TGTGCCCGCAGCGGCCCGACTGAGATCTACGAGCAGTACTTC
CDR3: CARSGPTEIYEQYF

V: TRBV10-3
size: many
D: NA
J: TRBJ1-2
DNA: TGTGCCATCAGTGAGCCGGACAGCATTAACTATGGCTACACCTTC
CDR3: CAISEPDSINYGYTF

V: TRBV4-1
size: NA
D: NA
J: TRBJ2-5
DNA: TGCGCCAGCAGCCAAGATGACGCGCCCCCAGAGACCCAGTACTTC
CDR3: CASSQDDAPPETQYF

V: TRBV28
size: many
D: NA
J: TRBJ2-7
DNA: TGTGCCAGCAGTCCCTCACTAGCCTACGAGCAGTACTTC
CDR3: CASSPSLAYEQYF

V: TRBV4-1
size: many
D: NA
J: TRBJ2-7
DNA: TGCGCCAGCAGTACCGGGACTTATTCCTACGAGCAGTACTTC
CDR3: CASSTGTYSYEQYF

V: TRBV11-2
size: many
D: NA
J: TRBJ2-1
DNA: TGTGCCAGCAGCTATATGTTCGGGCCGAGACGTCCCAATGAGCAGTTCTTC
CDR3: CASSYMFGPRRPNEQFF

V: TRBV7-2
size: many
D: NA
J: TRBJ2-5
DNA: TGTGCCAGCAGTCTCGGGGTAGTCCGGTCCGGGGAGACCCAGTACTTC
CDR3: CASSLGVVRSGETQYF

V: TRBV7-8
size: many
D: NA
J: TRBJ2-1
DNA: TGTGCCAGCAGCACCCTGCCGGGACTGCCACATGATGAGCAGTTCTTC
CDR3: CASSTLPGLPHDEQFF

V: TRBV12-3/TRBV12-4
size: many
D: NA
J: TRBJ2-3
DNA: TGTGCCAGCAGCCGGGAACGGGATACGCAGTATTTT
CDR3: CASSRERDTQYF

V: TRBV11-2
size: many
D: NA
J: TRBJ2-7
DNA: TGTGCCAGCAGCTGGGAGAGTTCCTACGAGCAGTACTTC
CDR3: CASSWESSYEQYF

V: TRBV7-9
size: many
D: NA
J: TRBJ2-1
DNA: TGTGCCAGCACCCAGAGAGACCGGAATGAGCAGTTCTTC
CDR3: CASTQRDRNEQFF

V: TRBV28
size: many
D: TRBD1
J: TRBJ1-5
DNA: TGTGCCAGCATCCTGGACAGGGAGAATCAGCCCCAGCATTTT
CDR3: CASILDRENQPQHF

V: TRBV29-1
size: NA
D: TRBD1
J: TRBJ2-7
DNA: TGCAGCGTTGCGACAGGGGAGACCTCCTACGAGCAGTACTTC
CDR3: CSVATGETSYEQYF

V: TRBV5-1
size: many
D: NA
J: TRBJ1-1
DNA: TGCGCCAGCAGCCCGATCCCGGGACGGCGAAATGAAGCTTTCTTT
CDR3: CASSPIPGRRNEAFF

V: TRBV4-2
size: many
D: TRBD2
J: TRBJ2-3
DNA: TGTGCCAGCAGCCAAGGGACTAGCGGGAGCCCAGATACGCAGTATTTT
CDR3: CASSQGTSGSPDTQYF

V: TRBV29-1
size: many
D: TRBD2
J: TRBJ2-7
DNA: TGCAGCGTTAGACTAGCGGGCTCATACGAGCAGTACTTC
CDR3: CSVRLAGSYEQYF

V: TRBV12-3/TRBV12-4
size: many
D: TRBD2
J: TRBJ2-3
DNA: TGTGCCAGCAGTATAATGCTAGCGGGAGATTTGACAGATACGCAGTATTTT
CDR3: CASSIMLAGDLTDTQYF

V: TRBV10-2
size: NA
D: NA
J: TRBJ2-4
DNA: TGCGCCAGCAGTGAGGGGGCCAAAAACATTCAGTACTTC
CDR3: CASSEGAKNIQYF

V: TRBV7-6
size: many
D: NA
J: TRBJ1-1
DNA: TGTGCCAGCAGCTTATCCGCAGGGGCCCTATCCCCTGAAGCTTTCTTT
CDR3: CASSLSAGALSPEAFF

V: TRBV19
size: many
D: NA
J: TRBJ2-1
DNA: TGTGCCAGTAGTCCCTATTATAGCGTGGACAATGAGCAGTTCTTC
CDR3: CASSPYYSVDNEQFF

V: TRBV4-1
size: many
D: NA
J: TRBJ2-1
DNA: TGCGCCAGCAGCCAAGGTCTAGTTGGGAATGAGCAGTTCTTC
CDR3: CASSQGLVGNEQFF

V: TRBV11-2
size: many
D: NA
J: TRBJ2-4
DNA: TGTGCCAGCAGCTTAGATTACGGGTCGGCGGACATTCAGTACTTC
CDR3: CASSLDYGSADIQYF

V: TRBV7-9
size: many
D: NA
J: TRBJ2-1
DNA: TGTGCCAGCAGTGATAGCGGACCTACCAATGAGCAGTTCTTC
CDR3: CASSDSGPTNEQFF

V: TRBV6-5
size: many
D: TRBD2
J: TRBJ2-7
DNA: TGTGCCAGCAGTCCCCTAGCGGGAGGGTTCTACGAGCAGTACTTC
CDR3: CASSPLAGGFYEQYF

V: TRBV29-1
size: NA
D: TRBD1
J: TRBJ2-3
DNA: TGCAGCGCGGACAGGGGAACAGATACGCAGTATTTT
CDR3: CSADRGTDTQYF

V: TRBV15
size: many
D: TRBD2
J: TRBJ2-3
DNA: TGTGCCACCAGCGCGACTAGCGGATACACAGATACGCAGTATTTT
CDR3: CATSATSGYTDTQYF

V: TRBV3-1
size: many
D: NA
J: TRBJ2-5
DNA: TGTGCCAGCAGCCAAGCTCCGGCTCGGCGAGAGACCCAGTACTTC
CDR3: CASSQAPARRETQYF

V: TRBV7-3
size: few
D: TRBD2
J: TRBJ2-5
DNA: TGTGCCAGCAGCCCCAGGGGACTAGCGGGATGGGAGACCCAGTACTTC
CDR3: CASSPRGLAGWETQYF

V: TRBV15
size: many
D: TRBD2
J: TRBJ2-3
DNA: TGTGCCACCAGCAGAGGGCTAGCGGGAAGCACAGATACGCAGTATTTT
CDR3: CATSRGLAGSTDTQYF

V: TRBV9
size: many
D: NA
J: TRBJ2-6
DNA: TGTGCCAGCAGCGGCTCGAGAGGGGGGGCCAACGTCCTGACTTTC
CDR3: CASSGSRGGANVLTF

V: TRBV5-5
size: medium-sized
D: NA
J: TRBJ1-1
DNA: TGTGCCAGCAGCTTAAGGGTAAATGGTGAAGCTTTCTTT
CDR3: CASSLRVNGEAFF